These T cell receptor beta chains were read from a single sample in a study of blood T cell repertoires in COVID-19. Assay: immunoSEQ multiplex PCR; the TCRdb copy retains only in-frame clones and omits some. The data contain some 250,000 clones, approximately 85% of them singletons. The sample comprised PBMCs or T cells enriched from blood (not recorded which). The receptors were sampled from a woman aged 50 to 60 who had recovered from COVID-19. Both conserved end residues are part of each CDR3. The order of the fields is CDR3 DNA, CDR3 protein, CDR3 length, clone size, J gene, V gene, D gene. D genes are given only for firm matches. Expanded clones get a size class; other rows say once, few or many, or leave the size out.

DNA: TGTGCCAGCTCGTCCCCCGGGACAGCGAACACTGAAGCTTTCTTT
CDR3: CASSSPGTANTEAFF
length: 15
size: .
J: TRBJ1-1
V: TRBV28
D: TRBD1

DNA: TGTGCCAGCAGTAGGACAGGGACGGAGTATAATGAGCAGTTCTTC
CDR3: CASSRTGTEYNEQFF
length: 15
size: few
J: TRBJ2-1
V: TRBV6-5
D: TRBD1

DNA: TGTGCCAGCAGCCAGACAGGGAATGAGCAGTTCTTC
CDR3: CASSQTGNEQFF
length: 12
size: .
J: TRBJ2-1
V: TRBV7-3
D: TRBD1

DNA: TGCGCCAGCAGCTTGGGGGACAGGCAGATTCCGGATACGCAGTATTTT
CDR3: CASSLGDRQIPDTQYF
length: 16
size: .
J: TRBJ2-3
V: TRBV5-1
D: TRBD1

DNA: TGTGCCAGCAGCCCCGGGACTGCGGGCTACACCTTC
CDR3: CASSPGTAGYTF
length: 12
size: .
J: TRBJ1-2
V: TRBV5-8
D: .

DNA: TGTGCCACCAAAAAAATAAGACAGGGGGTAGTCACCGGGGAGCTGTTTTTT
CDR3: CATKKIRQGVVTGELFF
length: 17
size: .
J: TRBJ2-2
V: TRBV7-9
D: TRBD1

DNA: TGCGCCAGCAGCCGGGACAGGGGGAGAGGCATTCAGTACTTC
CDR3: CASSRDRGRGIQYF
length: 14
size: .
J: TRBJ2-4
V: TRBV5-1
D: TRBD1

DNA: TGTGCCAGCAGTAGGGCCCGGGACTCAAAGAACACCGGGGAGCTGTTTTTT
CDR3: CASSRARDSKNTGELFF
length: 17
size: once
J: TRBJ2-2
V: TRBV2
D: .

DNA: TGTGCCAGCACTCTAGGGGTTACTGGACATGAAAAACTGTTTTTT
CDR3: CASTLGVTGHEKLFF
length: 15
size: once
J: TRBJ1-4
V: TRBV28
D: .

DNA: TGCGCCAGCAGTTGGACAGGGGACCAAGAGACCCAGTACTTC
CDR3: CASSWTGDQETQYF
length: 14
size: .
J: TRBJ2-5
V: TRBV10-2
D: TRBD1

DNA: TGCGCCAGCAGTTTAGATATGGCAGATACGCAGTATTTT
CDR3: CASSLDMADTQYF
length: 13
size: .
J: TRBJ2-3
V: TRBV5-1
D: .

DNA: TGTGCCAGCAGTGAAGCAGGCGGCAGTTATTACGAGCAGTACTTC
CDR3: CASSEAGGSYYEQYF
length: 15
size: .
J: TRBJ2-7
V: TRBV6-1
D: .

DNA: TGTGCCAGCAGCGTAGGCGGCTCCTACGAGCAGTACTTC
CDR3: CASSVGGSYEQYF
length: 13
size: .
J: TRBJ2-7
V: TRBV9
D: .

DNA: TGTGCCAGTAGTATTGTCCGGTGGGGAGAGCAGGGGGTTCATTACGACAATCAGCCCCAGCATTTT
CDR3: CASSIVRWGEQGVHYDNQPQHF
length: 22
size: .
J: TRBJ1-5
V: TRBV19
D: TRBD1

DNA: TGTGCCACCGGGGGGGTCGTCTCCGGATATGGCTACACCTTC
CDR3: CATGGVVSGYGYTF
length: 14
size: .
J: TRBJ1-2
V: TRBV7-9
D: .

DNA: TGTGCCAGCAGCTTAGGACTTGAGAACGAGCAGTACTTC
CDR3: CASSLGLENEQYF
length: 13
size: .
J: TRBJ2-7
V: TRBV7-2
D: .

DNA: TGTGCCAGCAGTGAACTGACAGGGGGCTATGGCTACACCTTC
CDR3: CASSELTGGYGYTF
length: 14
size: .
J: TRBJ1-2
V: TRBV2
D: TRBD1

DNA: TGCGCCAGCAGCAAAGGGGGCGCGGAGGGTTACGGCTACACCTTC
CDR3: CASSKGGAEGYGYTF
length: 15
size: .
J: TRBJ1-2
V: TRBV5-1
D: TRBD1

DNA: TGTGCCAGCCTCGACAGGGGGCTCCGTGGCTACACCTTC
CDR3: CASLDRGLRGYTF
length: 13
size: .
J: TRBJ1-2
V: TRBV28
D: TRBD1

DNA: TGTGCCAGCAGCCAACTAGATACGCAGTATTTT
CDR3: CASSQLDTQYF
length: 11
size: .
J: TRBJ2-3
V: TRBV2
D: .

DNA: TGTGCCAGCAGTTTAGTCTTGGATACGCAGTATTTT
CDR3: CASSLVLDTQYF
length: 12
size: once
J: TRBJ2-3
V: TRBV12-3/TRBV12-4
D: .

DNA: TGTGCCAGCAGCTTAGAGGGGACTAGCGGGAGGCACAACAATGAGCAGTTCTTC
CDR3: CASSLEGTSGRHNNEQFF
length: 18
size: .
J: TRBJ2-1
V: TRBV7-2
D: TRBD2

DNA: TGTGCCAGCAGCCCCCGGACAGGGGATTACTATGGCTACACCTTC
CDR3: CASSPRTGDYYGYTF
length: 15
size: .
J: TRBJ1-2
V: TRBV7-2
D: TRBD1

DNA: TGTGCCAGCAGCCCCCTGGGAGGGGGGAATCAGCCCCAGCATTTT
CDR3: CASSPLGGGNQPQHF
length: 15
size: .
J: TRBJ1-5
V: TRBV7-9
D: .

DNA: TGTGCCAGCAGTGCCCAAATCCGGGACAGTGAAGCTTTCTTT
CDR3: CASSAQIRDSEAFF
length: 14
size: .
J: TRBJ1-1
V: TRBV25-1
D: TRBD1

DNA: TGTGCCAGCAGTTTCCTGGGACAGCCAGATAATTCACCCCTCCACTTT
CDR3: CASSFLGQPDNSPLHF
length: 16
size: .
J: TRBJ1-6
V: TRBV28
D: TRBD1

DNA: TGTGCCAGCAGCCAAGATTTACAGACTAGCGGCACAGATACGCAGTATTTT
CDR3: CASSQDLQTSGTDTQYF
length: 17
size: .
J: TRBJ2-3
V: TRBV4-2
D: TRBD2

DNA: TGTGCCAGTAAGAGGGACAGGGGTTATAGCAATCAGCCCCAGCATTTT
CDR3: CASKRDRGYSNQPQHF
length: 16
size: few
J: TRBJ1-5
V: TRBV19
D: TRBD1

DNA: TGTGCCAGCAGTTTCAGCGGGAGGGCCTCCTACGAGCAGTACTTC
CDR3: CASSFSGRASYEQYF
length: 15
size: .
J: TRBJ2-7
V: TRBV28
D: TRBD2

DNA: TGTGCCAGCAGCCAACAGGGGAGGGACGCCACTGAAGCTTTCTTT
CDR3: CASSQQGRDATEAFF
length: 15
size: few
J: TRBJ1-1
V: TRBV3-1/TRBV3-2
D: .

DNA: TGTGCCACAGACTCCTCCGGGACAGGGGGCGCAGGAGAGACCCAGTACTTC
CDR3: CATDSSGTGGAGETQYF
length: 17
size: .
J: TRBJ2-5
V: TRBV2
D: TRBD1

DNA: TGTGCCAGCAGCCAAGATGGAGGCAGCAATGGCTACACCTTC
CDR3: CASSQDGGSNGYTF
length: 14
size: .
J: TRBJ1-2
V: TRBV4-2
D: .

DNA: TGTGCCAGCAGCTTACAGGGAGGTAACGAGCAGTACTTC
CDR3: CASSLQGGNEQYF
length: 13
size: once
J: TRBJ2-7
V: TRBV11-3
D: .

DNA: TGTGCCAGCAGTGATAGGCGGGACAGGTTAGGGTACACTGAAGCTTTCTTT
CDR3: CASSDRRDRLGYTEAFF
length: 17
size: .
J: TRBJ1-1
V: TRBV25-1
D: TRBD1

DNA: TGTGCCAGCGGGACAGAGCTCTATGGCTACACCTTC
CDR3: CASGTELYGYTF
length: 12
size: .
J: TRBJ1-2
V: TRBV28
D: TRBD1

DNA: TGTGCCAGCAGTTTAGGGACAGGGGTTCTCCAGTACTTC
CDR3: CASSLGTGVLQYF
length: 13
size: .
J: TRBJ2-5
V: TRBV27
D: TRBD1

DNA: TGTGCCAGCAGTTATGACGGACAGCGCGGCTACGAGCAGTACTTC
CDR3: CASSYDGQRGYEQYF
length: 15
size: .
J: TRBJ2-7
V: TRBV6-5
D: .

DNA: TGCGCCAGCAGCCAACCCCCGGCAGGGCGAAATCAGCCCCAGCATTTT
CDR3: CASSQPPAGRNQPQHF
length: 16
size: .
J: TRBJ1-5
V: TRBV4-1
D: .

DNA: TGTGCCAGCAGCAAAGTTCTAGGGACAGCGACGCATAGCAATCAGCCCCAGCATTTT
CDR3: CASSKVLGTATHSNQPQHF
length: 19
size: .
J: TRBJ1-5
V: TRBV21-1
D: .

DNA: TGCGCCAGCAGCTTGGACGGAGTTCCGAGAAACACCATATATTTT
CDR3: CASSLDGVPRNTIYF
length: 15
size: .
J: TRBJ1-3
V: TRBV5-1
D: .

DNA: TGCGCCAGCAGCCCCCATCGTGGGGGGAAAGAGACCCAGTACTTC
CDR3: CASSPHRGGKETQYF
length: 15
size: .
J: TRBJ2-5
V: TRBV5-1
D: .

DNA: TGTGCCAGCAGCCTAGCGGGAGGAACCTACAATGAGCAGTTCTTC
CDR3: CASSLAGGTYNEQFF
length: 15
size: .
J: TRBJ2-1
V: TRBV9
D: TRBD2

DNA: TGTGCCAGCCACAGTTTTAGGGGATTCGCTTTCTTT
CDR3: CASHSFRGFAFF
length: 12
size: .
J: TRBJ1-1
V: TRBV27
D: .

DNA: TGTGCCAGCAGCGTAGAAGGCTCGGGGGGAGATACGCAGTATTTT
CDR3: CASSVEGSGGDTQYF
length: 15
size: .
J: TRBJ2-3
V: TRBV9
D: TRBD2

DNA: TGTGCCAGCAGCTTCAACCTCTTAGGCGGCATGAACACTGAAGCTTTCTTT
CDR3: CASSFNLLGGMNTEAFF
length: 17
size: once
J: TRBJ1-1
V: TRBV7-2
D: .

DNA: TGTGCCAGCAGCCAAGCACTAGCGGGATCGAACATTCAGTACTTC
CDR3: CASSQALAGSNIQYF
length: 15
size: .
J: TRBJ2-4
V: TRBV14
D: TRBD2